The subject of this entry is one TCR beta chain. V was clipped by 4 bases and J by 3 bases; unmatched bases: 0. The CDR3 has 15 amino acids. Germline V gives CDR1 ENHRY, CDR2 SYGVKD. TCRdb keeps only in-frame clones here, not all; method: immunoSEQ multiplex PCR. Of some 260,000 clones listed, approximately 90% are singletons. These data are taken from a study of blood T cell repertoires in COVID-19. Study information: There were acute and convalescent COVID-19 samples, and they came from the United States, Italy and Spain.

The receptor was derived from a man aged 40-49 years who had recovered from COVID-19. The rearrangement joins TRBV10-3 to TRBJ2-1; 13 bases match TRBD2. The specimen sequenced was PBMCs or T cells enriched from blood (not recorded which). This CDR3 is CAISGTSGSYNEQFF. CDR3 nucleotides: TGTGCCATCAGTGGGACTAGCGGGAGCTACAATGAGCAGTTCTTC.